These 19 T cell receptor beta chains were all obtained from the same sample, sequenced in a study of blood T cell repertoires in COVID-19. Libraries were prepared by immunoSEQ multiplex PCR; TCRdb keeps only in-frame clonotypes and omits some of them. The table lists under 140,000 clones, 72% of them singletons. The specimen was peripheral blood. The receptors come from a woman aged 60-75 years with acute or convalescent COVID-19.

The CDR3 loop reads CASSDPGTRNYEQYF. The CDR3 DNA follows: TGTGCCAGCAGTGACCCCGGGACAAGGAATTACGAGCAGTACTTC. The chain combines TRBV6-4 with TRBJ2-7; the D gene is possibly TRBD1 (6 bases). With 2 bases removed from V and 4 bases from J, the gap between germline ends came to 15 bases. CDR1 MRHNA and CDR2 SNTAGT come from the germline V gene. This CDR3 is 15 amino acids long.

This rearrangement joins TRBV25-1 to TRBJ1-3; 8 bases match TRBD1. V gave up 2 bases and J gave up 4 bases; unmatched junction bases: 7. The CDR3 contains 16 residues. Germline CDR1 and CDR2: MGHDK and SYGVNS. CDR3 region: CASSEISTGGGNTIYF. CDR3 coding DNA: TGTGCCAGCAGTGAAATTTCCACAGGGGGGGGAAACACCATATATTTT.

This clone was seen a handful of times. The chain uses TRBV2 and TRBJ2-3; 14 positions match TRBD2. Germline lookup yields CDR1 SNHLY and CDR2 FYNNEI. The CDR3 loop spans 20 amino acids. V gave up 2 bases and J gave up 2 bases; unmatched junction bases: 12. The CDR3 protein is CASSELGLAGGPLSTDTQYF. The CDR3 region has the DNA TGTGCCAGCAGTGAATTAGGACTAGCGGGGGGTCCCCTTTCCACAGATACGCAGTATTTT. The full variable domain, rest sourced from reference TRBV2 and TRBJ2-3, is EPEVTQTPSHQVTQMGQEVILRCVPISNHLYFYWYRQILGQKVEFLVSFYNNEISEKSEIFDDQFSVERPDGSNFTLKIRSTKLEDSAMYFCASSELGLAGGPLSTDTQYFGPGTRLTVL.

This clone was detected a few times. The chain carries TRBV6-5 and TRBJ2-7, with 9 bases aligning to TRBD1. CDR1 MNHEY and CDR2 SVGAGI come from the germline V gene. The CDR3 has 12 amino acids. V lost 7 bases and J lost 6; bases outside the gene matches: 4. The CDR3 sequence: CASTSTGGEQYF. CDR3 coding DNA: TGTGCCAGCACCTCGACAGGGGGCGAGCAGTACTTC.

This clone has a count of ten or more. J is TRBJ1-4 and V is TRBV6-1, with 11 bases matching TRBD1. The CDR3 has 18 residues. Per the germline V gene, CDR1 is MNHNS and CDR2 is SASEGT. V was pared by 2 bases and J by 4 bases, with 9 bases of the junction left unmatched. As DNA, the CDR3 is TGTGCCAGCAGTGAAATCTGGACAGGGGGCTTTAGTAATGAAAAACTGTTTTTT. Protein: CASSEIWTGGFSNEKLFF.

In this sample, this clone turned up a few times. The chain employs TRBV7-2 and TRBJ1-2; D might be TRBD1 (6 bases). Trimming removed 2 bases from V and 4 bases from J, with 11 bases in between. The germline CDR1 and CDR2 sequences are SGHTA and FQGNSA. This CDR3 comprises 14 residues. The DNA for the CDR3 is TGTGCCAGCAGCTTACAGGGGATTTCCTATGGCTACACCTTC. It codes for CASSLQGISYGYTF.

The V gene is TRBV5-6, the J gene TRBJ2-3, with 9 bases aligning to TRBD1. The V gene end was trimmed by 3 bases and the J gene end by 2 bases; junction bases not matched to a gene: 10. The CDR3 sequence is 17 residues long. Germline values: CDR1 SGHDT, CDR2 YYEEEE. For the CDR3, the DNA is TGTGCCAGCAGCTCAACCGGGACAGGGCCCCTCACAGATACGCAGTATTTT. As protein: CASSSTGTGPLTDTQYF.

The chain carries TRBV10-3 and TRBJ2-2; D is unclear. This CDR3 contains 16 residues. The germline V gene encodes CDR1 ENHRY and CDR2 SYGVKD. Trimming pared 0 bases from V and 2 bases from J, leaving 10 bases between. In DNA, the CDR3 is TGTGCCATCAGTGAGTCGAACCTCAGAAACACCGGGGAGCTGTTTTTT. Protein product: CAISESNLRNTGELFF.

The chain couples TRBV27 to TRBJ1-2, with D possibly TRBD1 on 5 matching bases. CDR3 size: 16 residues. The germline gives CDR1 MNHEY, CDR2 SMNVEV (reference sequence). Trimming shortened V by 1 base and J by 1 base, and 13 bases separated the two germline ends. CDR3 amino acids: CASSLWARGFNYGYTF. The CDR3 bases are TGTGCCAGCAGTTTATGGGCCCGGGGGTTTAACTATGGCTACACCTTC.

The chain couples TRBV30 to TRBJ2-3; no firm D call. The CDR3 has 20 residues. Germline CDR1 and CDR2: GTSNPN and SVGIG (reference sequence). Trimming stripped 1 base from V and 4 bases from J, with 30 bases between. The CDR3 DNA reads as TGTGCCTGGAGTGCCGCCATAACCCCCGCCTATGCCGGCGGATCAGATACGCAGTATTTT. Residues: CAWSAAITPAYAGGSDTQYF.

This chain links TRBV5-6 with TRBJ1-5, with 10 bases that match TRBD1. The CDR3 spans 16 residues. V lost 0 bases and J lost 7; bases outside the gene matches: 7. The germline gives CDR1 SGHDT, CDR2 YYEEEE. This CDR3 is CASSLAGTGEFQPQHF. As DNA, the CDR3 is TGTGCCAGCAGCTTGGCGGGGACAGGGGAGTTCCAGCCCCAGCATTTT.

The rearrangement joins TRBV27 to TRBJ1-3, with TRBD1 matching 8 bases. The V gene end was trimmed by 9 bases and the J gene end by 0 bases; junction bases not matched to a gene: 7. CDR3 size: 15 residues. The germline V gene has CDR1 MNHEY and CDR2 SMNVEV (reference sequence). In nucleotides, the CDR3 is TGTGCCAGTGCCGGGACAGGCGGCTCTGGAAACACCATATATTTT. The encoded protein is CASAGTGGSGNTIYF.

The chain has TRBV7-2 and TRBJ2-3; D unclear. CDR3 size: 14 residues. V was shortened by 5 bases and J by 4 bases, with 13 bases between the two germline ends. Germline lookup yields CDR1 SGHTA and CDR2 FQGNSA. CDR3 protein: CASSPRGKSDTQYF. For the CDR3, the DNA is TGTGCCAGCAGCCCCCGTGGCAAATCAGATACGCAGTATTTT.

V and J are TRBV7-2 and TRBJ1-2; 8 positions match TRBD1. Per germline, CDR1 SGHTA and CDR2 FQGNSA. The J segment lost 4 bases and the V segment lost 6 bases, leaving 4 bases of the junction unmatched. The CDR3 length is 13 residues. Written as DNA, the CDR3 is TGTGCCAGCAGACTACAGGGGGGCTATGGCTACACCTTC. As protein: CASRLQGGYGYTF.

This chain connects TRBV6-5 to TRBJ1-1; the match to TRBD1 covers 7 bases. Germline V gives CDR1 MNHEY, CDR2 SVGAGI. The CDR3 is 15 amino acids. Trimming cost V 1 base and J 3 bases; bases outside gene matches: 5. CDR3 sequence: CASSYWGQGDTEAFF. In DNA form, the CDR3 reads TGTGCCAGCAGTTACTGGGGGCAGGGGGACACTGAAGCTTTCTTT.

This clone was detected only once. The rearrangement joins TRBV12-5 to TRBJ2-5; 12 bases map to TRBD2. CDR1 and CDR2 from the germline V gene are LGHNT and FRNRAP. The junction had 4 bases not matched to a gene; V was cut back by 4 bases and J by 1 base. The CDR3 loop spans 16 amino acids. Here the CDR3 DNA reads TGTGCTAGTGGTTCCGGACTAGCGGGGACCCAAGAGACCCAGTACTTC. This codes for CASGSGLAGTQETQYF.

This sequence joins TRBV27 and TRBJ1-5, with D possibly TRBD1 on 6 matching bases. The CDR3 loop spans 14 amino acids. Trimming pared 6 bases from V and 4 bases from J, leaving 13 bases between. Germline V gene lookup returns CDR1 MNHEY and CDR2 SMNVEV (reference sequence). In DNA, the CDR3 is TGTGCCAGCAGCGGGGGGCGAGAAAATCAGCCCCAGCATTTT. Translated, it gives CASSGGRENQPQHF.

The V gene is TRBV19, the J gene TRBJ1-6; D might be TRBD1 (6 bases). V was clipped by 3 bases and J by 1 base, with 13 bases between them. CDR3 length equals 17 residues. CDR1 and CDR2 (germline): LNHDA, SQIVND (reference sequence). The CDR3 here is CASSMGAGKSYNSPLHF. CDR3 nucleotide sequence: TGTGCCAGTAGTATGGGGGCAGGGAAGTCCTATAATTCACCCCTCCACTTT.

The chain carries TRBV30 and TRBJ2-7; D not certain. Germline-derived CDR1 and CDR2 are GTSNPN and SVGIG (reference sequence). This CDR3 is 14 amino acids long. The V and J ends lost 2 bases and 7 bases respectively, with 18 bases between them. CDR3 protein: CAWSFPISPREQYF. The DNA of the CDR3 is TGTGCCTGGAGTTTCCCCATTTCCCCGCGGGAGCAGTACTTC. The whole variable domain, remainder taken from reference TRBV30 and TRBJ2-7, is SQTIHQWPATLVQPVGSPLSLECTVEGTSNPNLYWYRQAAGRGLQLLFYSVGIGQISSEVPQNLSASRPQDRQFILSSKKLLLSDSGFYLCAWSFPISPREQYFGPGTRLTVT.